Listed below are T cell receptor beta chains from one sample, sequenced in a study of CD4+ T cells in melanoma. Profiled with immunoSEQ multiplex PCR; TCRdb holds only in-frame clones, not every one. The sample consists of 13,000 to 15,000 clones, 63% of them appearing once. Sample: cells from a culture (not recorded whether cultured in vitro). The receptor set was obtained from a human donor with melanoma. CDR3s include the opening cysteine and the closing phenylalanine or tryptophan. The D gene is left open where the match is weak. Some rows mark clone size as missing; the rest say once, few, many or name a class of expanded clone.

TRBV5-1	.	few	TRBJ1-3	CASREGTGNTIYF	TGCGCCAGCAGGGAGGGAACTGGAAACACCATATATTTT
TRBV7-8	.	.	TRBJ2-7	CASSHRKGFYEQYF	TGTGCCAGCAGCCACCGGAAGGGTTTCTACGAGCAGTACTTC
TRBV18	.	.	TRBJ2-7	CASSRSSTEQYF	TGTGCCAGCTCACGGTCCTCCACCGAGCAGTACTTC
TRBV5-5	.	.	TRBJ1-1	CASSFQRLNTEAFF	TGTGCCAGCAGCTTTCAGCGATTGAACACTGAAGCTTTCTTT
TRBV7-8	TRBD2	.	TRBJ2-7	CASSAPWISGGDEQYF	TGTGCCAGCAGCGCCCCGTGGATTAGCGGGGGAGACGAGCAGTACTTC
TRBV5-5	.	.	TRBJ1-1	CASSLQGGNTEAFF	TGTGCCAGCAGCTTACAGGGTGGGAACACTGAAGCTTTCTTT
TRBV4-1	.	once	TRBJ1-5	CASSQEGPVNQPQHF	TGCGCCAGCAGCCAAGAAGGGCCAGTGAATCAGCCCCAGCATTTT
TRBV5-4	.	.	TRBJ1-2	CASSLRAGNYGYTF	TGTGCCAGCAGCTTGCGCGCAGGGAACTATGGCTACACCTTC
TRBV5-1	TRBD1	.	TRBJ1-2	CASSPMTGASYGYTF	TGCGCCAGCAGCCCAATGACAGGGGCTAGCTATGGCTACACCTTC
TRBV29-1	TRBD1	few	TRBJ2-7	CSVVLPGQYEQYF	TGCAGCGTTGTGCTTCCGGGACAGTATGAGCAGTACTTC
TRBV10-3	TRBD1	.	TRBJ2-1	CAMASGTGGSDEQFF	TGTGCCATGGCTTCCGGGACAGGGGGTAGCGATGAGCAGTTCTTC
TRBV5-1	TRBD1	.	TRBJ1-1	CASSFGQGQYTEAFF	TGCGCCAGCAGCTTTGGACAGGGGCAGTACACTGAAGCTTTCTTT
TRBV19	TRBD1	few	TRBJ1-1	CASSIVEQGMNTEAFF	TGTGCCAGTAGTATCGTCGAACAGGGGATGAACACTGAAGCTTTCTTT
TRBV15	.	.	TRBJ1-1	CATSREYTQAFF	TGTGCCACCAGCAGAGAATATACGCAAGCTTTCTTT
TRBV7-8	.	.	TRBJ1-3	CASSLVVRQSRTSGNTIYF	TGTGCCAGCAGCTTAGTGGTCAGACAGTCCCGAACCTCTGGAAACACCATATATTTT
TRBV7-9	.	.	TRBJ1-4	CASSLGGQINEKLFF	TGTGCCAGCAGCTTGGGGGGGCAGATTAATGAAAAACTGTTTTTT
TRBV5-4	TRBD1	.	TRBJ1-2	CASSPRTTGGDGYTF	TGTGCCAGCAGCCCACGGACTACAGGGGGCGATGGCTACACCTTC
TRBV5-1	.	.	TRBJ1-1	CASSLEGNTEAFF	TGCGCCAGCAGCTTGGAGGGGAACACTGAAGCTTTCTTT
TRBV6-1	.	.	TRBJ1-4	CASSDALGSTNEKLFF	TGTGCCAGCAGTGACGCGTTAGGGAGCACTAATGAAAAACTGTTTTTT
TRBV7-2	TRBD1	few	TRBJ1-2	CASSRDSGPGGYTF	TGTGCCAGCAGCCGGGACAGCGGTCCGGGGGGCTACACCTTC
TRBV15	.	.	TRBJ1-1	CATSREVEVNTEAFF	TGTGCCACCAGCAGAGAGGTTGAGGTGAACACTGAAGCTTTCTTT
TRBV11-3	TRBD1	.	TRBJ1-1	CASSPRQGATHTEAFF	TGTGCCAGCAGCCCAAGACAGGGGGCGACCCACACTGAAGCTTTCTTT
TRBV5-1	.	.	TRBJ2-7	CASSLDSRGREQYF	TGCGCCAGCAGCTTGGATTCCAGGGGAAGGGAGCAGTACTTC
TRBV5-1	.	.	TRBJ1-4	CASSLTGSAEKLFF	TGCGCCAGCAGCTTGACCGGGTCTGCCGAAAAACTGTTTTTT
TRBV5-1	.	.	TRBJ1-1	CASTTNDAHTEAFF	TGCGCCAGCACGACCAACGACGCTCACACTGAAGCTTTCTTT
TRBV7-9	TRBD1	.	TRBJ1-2	CASSPTGQGNGYTF	TGTGCCAGCAGCCCGACGGGACAGGGAAATGGCTACACCTTC
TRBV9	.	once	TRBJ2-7	CASSGGVAGGFYEQYF	TGTGCCAGCAGCGGGGGGGTGGCGGGTGGGTTCTACGAGCAGTACTTC
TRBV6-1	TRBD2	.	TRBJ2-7	CASTSTSGGTYEQYF	TGTGCCAGCACCTCGACTAGCGGGGGAACCTACGAGCAGTACTTC
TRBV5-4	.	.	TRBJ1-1	CASSSRDLRGNTEAFF	TGTGCCAGCAGCTCGAGGGACCTTCGCGGGAACACTGAAGCTTTCTTT
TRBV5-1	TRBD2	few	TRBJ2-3	CASSRGGYTDTQYF	TGCGCCAGCAGCCGGGGGGGCTACACAGATACGCAGTATTTT
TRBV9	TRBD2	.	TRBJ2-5	CASSVGTSGRLETQYF	TGTGCCAGCAGCGTTGGGACTAGCGGGCGACTAGAGACCCAGTACTTC
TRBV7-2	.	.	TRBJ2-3	CASSLAAGLDTQYF	TGTGCCAGCAGCTTAGCGGCGGGGTTAGATACGCAGTATTTT
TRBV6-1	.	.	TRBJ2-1	CASSGLTRGVSYDEQFF	TGTGCCAGCAGTGGCCTGACAAGGGGGGTTTCCTACGATGAGCAGTTCTTC
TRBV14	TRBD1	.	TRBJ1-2	CASSRTGVAMYGYTF	TGTGCCAGCAGCAGGACAGGGGTTGCTATGTATGGCTACACCTTC
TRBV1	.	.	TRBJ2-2	CTSSQDSTGELFF	TGCACCAGCAGCCAAGACTCTACCGGGGAGCTGTTTTTT
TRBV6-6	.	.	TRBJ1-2	CASSRTAQGGYTF	TGTGCCAGCAGTAGGACAGCTCAGGGAGGCTACACCTTC
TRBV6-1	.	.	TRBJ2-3	CASSVLPRGRGTDTQYF	TGTGCCAGCAGTGTCCTCCCAAGGGGACGGGGCACAGATACGCAGTATTTT
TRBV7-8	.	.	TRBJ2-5	CASSLLRSETQYF	TGTGCCAGCAGTTTACTAAGATCAGAGACCCAGTACTTC
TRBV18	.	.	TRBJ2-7	CASSPLGYEQYF	TGTGCCAGCTCACCCCTCGGCTACGAGCAGTACTTC
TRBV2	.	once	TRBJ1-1	CASPTGTEAFF	TGTGCCAGCCCAACAGGGACTGAAGCTTTCTTT
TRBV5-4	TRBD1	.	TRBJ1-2	CASSDRGKAGYGYTF	TGTGCCAGCAGCGACAGGGGTAAGGCGGGCTATGGCTACACCTTC
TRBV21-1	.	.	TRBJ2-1	CASSSGEREQFF	TGTGCCAGCAGCAGTGGGGAGAGAGAGCAGTTCTTC
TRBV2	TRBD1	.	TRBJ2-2	CASTTGGRDRGELFF	TGTGCCAGCACCACAGGGGGTCGGGATCGGGGGGAGCTGTTTTTT
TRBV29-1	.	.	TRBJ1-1	CSVNPATEAFF	TGCAGCGTGAATCCTGCCACTGAAGCTTTCTTT
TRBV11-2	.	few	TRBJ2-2	CASSLVKVSTGELFF	TGTGCCAGCAGCCTGGTTAAGGTTTCAACGGGGGAGCTGTTTTTT
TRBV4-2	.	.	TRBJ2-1	CASSLFMWTEGNEQFF	TGTGCCAGCAGCTTGTTTATGTGGACAGAAGGCAATGAGCAGTTCTTC
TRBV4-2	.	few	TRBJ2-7	CASSQDPGSYYEQYF	TGTGCCAGCAGCCAAGACCCCGGGTCCTACTACGAGCAGTACTTC
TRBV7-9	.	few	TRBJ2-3	CASSLVGGSTDTQYF	TGTGCCAGCAGCTTAGTAGGGGGGAGCACAGATACGCAGTATTTT
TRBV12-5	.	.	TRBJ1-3	CASGLLQDRIYF	TGTGCTAGTGGTTTGCTCCAAGACAGAATATATTTT
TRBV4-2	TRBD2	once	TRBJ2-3	CASSQRPLLLAGAFATDTQYF	TGTGCCAGCAGCCAACGACCGTTACTACTAGCGGGGGCCTTTGCCACAGATACGCAGTATTTT